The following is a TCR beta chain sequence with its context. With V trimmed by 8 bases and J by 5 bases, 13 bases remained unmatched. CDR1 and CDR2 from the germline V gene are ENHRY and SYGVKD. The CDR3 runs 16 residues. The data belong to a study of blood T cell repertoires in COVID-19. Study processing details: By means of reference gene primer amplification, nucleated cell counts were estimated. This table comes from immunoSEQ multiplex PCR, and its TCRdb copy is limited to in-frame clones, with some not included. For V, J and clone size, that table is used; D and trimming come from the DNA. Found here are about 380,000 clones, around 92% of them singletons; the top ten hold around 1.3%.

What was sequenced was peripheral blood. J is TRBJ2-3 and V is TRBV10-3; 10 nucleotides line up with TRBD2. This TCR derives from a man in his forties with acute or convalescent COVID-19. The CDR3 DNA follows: TGTGCCATCTCCTCGGCTAGCGGGGGTGAAAGAGATACGCAGTATTTT. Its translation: CAISSASGGERDTQYF.